A single sample gave rise to the 20 T cell receptor beta chains below, sequenced in a study of Ad26.COV2.S vaccination and SARS-CoV-2 variants. Sequenced by immunoSEQ multiplex PCR; TCRdb stores in-frame clones only, minus some. The sample carries 250,000 or so clones, 87% recorded once. Treatment meaning: about 20 received Ad26.COV2.S at low or high dose, single or two shots; roughly five received placebo; per-sample allocation not given. Sampling was performed 63 days after the first vaccine or placebo injection. The source material was peripheral blood, sampled in a trial of Ad26.COV2.S vaccine versus placebo. These TCRs come from a person aged 18-65 years who received the Ad26.COV2.S COVID-19 vaccine or a placebo.

This clone came up once. This sample includes further DNA sequences coding for the same CDR3. The V gene is TRBV11-2, the J gene TRBJ1-2; a possible D gene is TRBD1 (6 bases). V lost 4 bases to trimming and J lost 4 bases, with 10 bases between them. This CDR3 is built from 13 residues. Germline values: CDR1 SGHAT, CDR2 FQNNGV. DNA of the CDR3: TGTGCCAGCAGCTCCGGACAGTTCTATGGCTACACCTTC. Translating it yields CASSSGQFYGYTF.

This clone was seen once. The chain recombines TRBV6-5 with TRBJ1-1; possible D gene TRBD1, 5 bases. Germline loops: CDR1 MNHEY, CDR2 SVGAGI. Trimming took off 4 bases at V and 2 bases at J, with 8 bases between the two ends. The CDR3 sequence is 13 residues long. The CDR3 nucleotides read TGTGCCAGCAGTTGGGGGGGAAACACTGAAGCTTTCTTT. This codes for CASSWGGNTEAFF.

The chain combines TRBV9 with TRBJ2-3; 15 nucleotides align to TRBD2. This CDR3 has 17 residues. Trimming removed 5 bases from V and 4 bases from J; junction bases left unmatched: 8. Germline V lookup: CDR1 SGDLS, CDR2 YYNGEE. The CDR3 spells CASRPGTSGRPSDTQYF. Here the CDR3 DNA reads TGTGCCAGCAGACCCGGGACTAGCGGGAGGCCTTCAGATACGCAGTATTTT.

This clone was picked up a small number of times. The chain is built from TRBV7-9 and TRBJ1-6; no firm D call. The length of the CDR3 is 13 residues. The germline CDR1 and CDR2 sequences are SEHNR and FQNEAQ (reference sequence). V gave up 2 bases and J gave up 8 bases, with 7 bases separating them. The CDR3 spells CASSLRQDSPLHF. The CDR3 nucleotides are TGTGCCAGCAGCTTACGACAAGATTCACCCCTCCACTTT.

The rearrangement joins TRBV4-1 to TRBJ1-1; D is unresolved. The V gene lost 1 base and the J gene lost 5 bases, with 17 bases spanning the gap. CDR3 length equals 16 residues. Germline assignment: CDR1 MGHRA and CDR2 YSYEKL. The CDR3 bases are TGCGCCAGCAGCCAAGGGTACCGGGGAGTTTATACTGAAGCTTTCTTT. It specifies CASSQGYRGVYTEAFF.

The chain combines TRBV6-5 with TRBJ2-3; 15 positions match TRBD2. Trimming took 5 bases from V and 11 from J; bases not matched to a gene: 8. This CDR3 is built from 15 residues. The V gene's germline CDR1 is MNHEY and CDR2 SVGAGI. The CDR3 protein is CASSLSGLAGGLQYF. CDR3 sequence (DNA): TGTGCCAGCAGTCTCTCGGGACTAGCGGGAGGATTGCAGTATTTT.

This chain connects TRBV5-1 to TRBJ2-1; 8 positions agree with TRBD2. Germline V gene data show CDR1 as SGHRS and CDR2 as YFSETQ. CDR3 size: 15 residues. V lost 7 bases to trimming and J lost 4 bases; unmatched junction nucleotides: 10. The CDR3 sequence is CASRTSPIGYNEQFF. CDR3 coding DNA: TGCGCCAGCCGGACTAGCCCAATTGGATACAATGAGCAGTTCTTC.

The chain employs TRBV18 and TRBJ2-7; perhaps TRBD2 as D (6 bases). Trimming took off 4 bases at V and 4 bases at J, with 14 bases between the two ends. Germline V gene data show CDR1 as KGHSH and CDR2 as LQKENI. The CDR3 is made up of 14 amino acids. CDR3 sequence: CASSRGDLSYEQYF. The CDR3 DNA reads as TGTGCCAGCTCACGGGGGGATCTTTCTTACGAGCAGTACTTC.

The chain recombines TRBV4-2 with TRBJ2-3; 9 bases fit TRBD2. The CDR3 contains 17 residues. V was clipped by 5 bases and J by 6 bases; unmatched bases: 15. CDR1 is LGHNA and CDR2 is YNFKEQ in the germline V gene. The CDR3 DNA is TGTGCCAGCAGCACACGGACTAGCGTCCCATCGGGGGATACGCAGTATTTT. This gives the protein CASSTRTSVPSGDTQYF.

The chain carries TRBV15 and TRBJ1-1, with D unresolved. Germline V gene sequence: CDR1 LNHNV, CDR2 YYDKDF (reference sequence). V was shortened by 6 bases and J by 4 bases, with 12 bases between the two germline ends. This CDR3 comprises 13 residues. The CDR3 protein is CATRIPGSTEAFF. The CDR3 DNA sequence: TGTGCCACCAGGATACCGGGGAGCACTGAAGCTTTCTTT.

This sequence joins TRBV5-8 and TRBJ1-4; D is perhaps TRBD1 (5 bases). The CDR3 spans 16 residues. The germline CDR1 and CDR2 sequences are SGHTS and YDEGEE. Trimming left V 5 bases short and J 2 bases short, with 16 bases between. In DNA form, the CDR3 reads TGTGCCAGCAGTTCACTTCACAGGAGGACTAATGAAAAACTGTTTTTT. Translation: CASSSLHRRTNEKLFF.

This sequence joins TRBV2 and TRBJ1-2, with D hard to call. CDR1 SNHLY and CDR2 FYNNEI come from the germline V gene. There are 11 residues in the CDR3. The CDR3 here is CADARAYGYTF. Here the CDR3 DNA reads TGTGCTGACGCCCGGGCCTATGGCTACACCTTC. The whole variable domain, filled in from reference TRBV2 and TRBJ1-2, reads EPEVTQTPSHQVTQMGQEVILRCVPISNHLYFYWYRQILGQKVEFLVSFYNNEISEKSEIFDDQFSVERPDGSNFTLKIRSTKLEDSAMYFCADARAYGYTFGSGTRLTVV.

The chain combines TRBV30 with TRBJ1-2; D unclear. Trimming removed 0 bases from V and 8 bases from J, with 19 bases in between. Per germline, CDR1 GTSNPN and CDR2 SVGIG (reference sequence). This CDR3 region has 15 residues. The CDR3 is CAWSVRGLGSRGYTF. The CDR3, as DNA: TGTGCCTGGAGTGTAAGAGGGTTGGGGAGCAGGGGCTACACCTTC.

The chain employs TRBV7-2 and TRBJ2-7, with D perhaps given as TRBD1 or TRBD2 (6 bases each). The CDR3 covers 16 residues. Germline V gives CDR1 SGHTA, CDR2 FQGNSA. The V end was cut by 2 bases, the J end by 7 bases, with 21 bases between. CDR3 sequence: CASSLTAGPPQGEQYF. CDR3 DNA sequence: TGTGCCAGCAGCTTAACGGCGGGGCCACCCCAGGGGGAGCAGTACTTC. The variable domain in full, with the rest retrieved from reference TRBV7-2 and TRBJ2-7, is GAGVSQSPSNKVTEKGKDVELRCDPISGHTALYWYRQSLGQGLEFLIYFQGNSAPDKSGLPSDRFSAERTGGSVSTLTIQRTQQEDSAVYLCASSLTAGPPQGEQYFGPGTRLTVT.

The chain has TRBV9 and TRBJ2-5; D unresolved. V was clipped by 0 bases and J by 0 bases, with 15 bases between them. CDR1 and CDR2 (germline): SGDLS, YYNGEE. This CDR3 has 17 amino acids. CDR3 loop: CASSVALSTSNQETQYF. The DNA for the CDR3 is TGTGCCAGCAGCGTAGCTTTATCCACGAGCAACCAAGAGACCCAGTACTTC. Complete variable domain (other parts from reference TRBV9 and TRBJ2-5): DSGVTQTPKHLITATGQRVTLRCSPRSGDLSVYWYQQSLDQGLQFLIQYYNGEERAKGNILERFSAQQFPDLHSELNLSSLELGDSALYFCASSVALSTSNQETQYFGPGTRLLVL.

The rearrangement uses TRBV10-3 and TRBJ2-7; D tentatively reads TRBD1 or TRBD2 (5 bases each). Between the trimmed V and J ends, which lost 0 bases and 2 bases, there was a span of 8 bases. The CDR3 contains 14 residues. In germline, CDR1 is ENHRY, CDR2 SYGVKD. This CDR3 reads CAISESRGAYEQYF. The CDR3 DNA is TGTGCCATCAGTGAGTCAAGGGGAGCCTACGAGCAGTACTTC.

V gene TRBV29-1 combines with J gene TRBJ2-2; TRBD1 aligns across 7 bases. CDR3 size: 13 residues. CDR1 and CDR2 (germline): SQVTM, ANQGSEA. V trimming: 6 bases; J trimming: 7 bases; junction bases outside the gene matches: 8. For the CDR3, the DNA is TGCAGCGTGGTACAGGGGTCGGGCGGGGAGCTGTTTTTT. Translated: CSVVQGSGGELFF.

The chain couples TRBV20-1 to TRBJ2-1; D gene uncertain. CDR3 length equals 15 residues. Germline CDR1 reads DFQATT; CDR2 reads SNEGSKA (reference sequence). The V and J ends lost 3 bases and 0 bases respectively, with 12 bases between them. In DNA, the CDR3 is TGCAGTGCTAGTCGAACGGTTCCCTCCTACAATGAGCAGTTCTTC. It translates to CSASRTVPSYNEQFF.

J is TRBJ1-3 and V is TRBV2, with 7 nucleotides matching TRBD1. Germline CDR1 reads SNHLY; CDR2 reads FYNNEI. This CDR3 is 15 amino acids long. V trimming: 5 bases; J trimming: 4 bases; junction bases outside the gene matches: 8. The DNA for the CDR3 is TGTGCCAGCAGTCTTGACAGGGTCCAAGGAAACACCATATATTTT. Translation: CASSLDRVQGNTIYF. The whole variable domain, filled in from reference TRBV2 and TRBJ1-3, reads EPEVTQTPSHQVTQMGQEVILRCVPISNHLYFYWYRQILGQKVEFLVSFYNNEISEKSEIFDDQFSVERPDGSNFTLKIRSTKLEDSAMYFCASSLDRVQGNTIYFGEGSWLTVV.

The rearrangement joins TRBV28 to TRBJ1-2; TRBD1 agrees at 8 bases. CDR3 length: 14 amino acids. The germline V gene has CDR1 MDHEN and CDR2 SYDVKM. With V trimmed by 6 bases and J by 4 bases, 7 bases remained unmatched. Here the CDR3 reads CASRTTGTGYGYTF. As DNA, the CDR3 is TGTGCCAGCAGAACGACCGGGACAGGCTATGGCTACACCTTC.